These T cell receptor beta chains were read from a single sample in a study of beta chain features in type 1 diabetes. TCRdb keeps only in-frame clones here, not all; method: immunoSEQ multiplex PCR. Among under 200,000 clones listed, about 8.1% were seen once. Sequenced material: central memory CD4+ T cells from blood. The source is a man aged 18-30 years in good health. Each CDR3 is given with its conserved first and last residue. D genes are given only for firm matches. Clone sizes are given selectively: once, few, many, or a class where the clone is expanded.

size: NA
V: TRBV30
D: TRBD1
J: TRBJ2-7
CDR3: CAWSHLDRPAYEQYF
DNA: TGTGCCTGGAGTCACCTGGACAGGCCGGCCTACGAGCAGTACTTC

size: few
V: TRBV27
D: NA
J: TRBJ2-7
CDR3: CASSLYRRDSYEQYF
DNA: TGTGCCAGCAGTTTATACCGGAGGGACTCCTACGAGCAGTACTTC

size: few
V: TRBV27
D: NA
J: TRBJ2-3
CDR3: CASRSWDTQYF
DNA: TGTGCCAGCAGGAGTTGGGATACGCAGTATTTT

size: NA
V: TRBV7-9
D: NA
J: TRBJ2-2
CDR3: CASSEAGANTGELFF
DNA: TGTGCCAGCAGCGAGGCCGGAGCGAACACCGGGGAGCTGTTTTTT

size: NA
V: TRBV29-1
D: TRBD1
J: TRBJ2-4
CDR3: CSVAYGQVAKNIQYF
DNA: TGCAGCGTTGCTTACGGACAGGTAGCCAAAAACATTCAGTACTTC

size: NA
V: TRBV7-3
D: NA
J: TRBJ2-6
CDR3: CASSRDSSGANVLTF
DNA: TGTGCCAGCAGCCGCGACAGCTCTGGGGCCAACGTCCTGACTTTC

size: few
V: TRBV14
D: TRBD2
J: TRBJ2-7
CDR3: CASSQGRTSGRGSSYEQYF
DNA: TGTGCCAGCAGCCAAGGAAGAACTAGCGGGAGGGGGTCCTCCTACGAGCAGTACTTC

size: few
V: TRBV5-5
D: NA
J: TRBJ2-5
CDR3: CASSLFWEQVQETQYF
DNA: TGTGCCAGCAGCTTATTTTGGGAACAGGTCCAAGAGACCCAGTACTTC

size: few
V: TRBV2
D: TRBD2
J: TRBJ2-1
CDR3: CASSPPAGFEQFF
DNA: TGTGCCAGCAGTCCCCCAGCGGGATTTGAGCAGTTCTTC

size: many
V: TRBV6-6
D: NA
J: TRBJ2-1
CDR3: CASYLGGYNEQFF
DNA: TGTGCCAGCTACCTCGGAGGTTATAATGAGCAGTTCTTC

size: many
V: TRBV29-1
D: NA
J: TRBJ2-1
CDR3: CSVVGVETYNEQFF
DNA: TGCAGCGTTGTGGGAGTGGAGACCTACAATGAGCAGTTCTTC

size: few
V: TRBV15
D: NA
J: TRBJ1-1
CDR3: CATSRDLGLSDTEAFF
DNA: TGTGCCACCAGCAGAGATCTTGGGCTATCCGACACTGAAGCTTTCTTT

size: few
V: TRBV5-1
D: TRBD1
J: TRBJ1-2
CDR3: CASSPGQGGYTF
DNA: TGCGCCAGCAGCCCTGGACAGGGTGGCTACACCTTC

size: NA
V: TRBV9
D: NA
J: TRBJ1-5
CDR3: CASSVSGSGNQPQHF
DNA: TGTGCCAGCAGCGTATCCGGGTCCGGCAATCAGCCCCAGCATTTT

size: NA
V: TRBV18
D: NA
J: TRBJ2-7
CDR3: CASSAELNYEQYF
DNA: TGTGCCAGCTCAGCTGAGTTGAACTACGAGCAGTACTTC

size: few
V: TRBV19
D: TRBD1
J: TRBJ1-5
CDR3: CASSIQGRNQPQHF
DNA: TGTGCCAGTAGCATACAGGGGCGAAATCAGCCCCAGCATTTT

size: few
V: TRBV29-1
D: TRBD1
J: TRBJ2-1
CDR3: CSVEPGTGDEQFF
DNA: TGCAGCGTTGAACCTGGGACAGGGGATGAGCAGTTCTTC

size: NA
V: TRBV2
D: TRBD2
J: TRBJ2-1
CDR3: CARTSGNSRSSYNEQFF
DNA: TGTGCCAGGACTAGCGGGAACTCCAGGAGCTCCTACAATGAGCAGTTCTTC